This entry features one TCR beta chain sequence. In its sample, this clone was seen a few times. Its binding antigen is unknown. Per-base qualities were not stored, and no clone one base away is much larger. This specimen belongs to a study of radiation and T cells in renal cell carcinoma (dated by TCRdb to about 2020). Broadly, across the study: The samples were obtained from a clinical trial, where primary renal cell carcinomas were treated with 15 Gy stereotactic body radiation therapy and then removed by nephrectomy 4 weeks afterward. Across all 50 or so samples, 4,016,671 unique CDR3 nucleotide sequences, encoding 2,658,974 unique CDR3 amino acid sequences, were identified. In total, approximately 55 samples, comprising around 26 tumors and 27 peripheral blood samples, were subjected to TCR beta sequencing.

The sample's time point label, in plain terms: baseline pretreatment blood. Sample treatment or condition, as interpreted from the label and publication: 15 Gy SBRT to primary tumor, nephrectomy 4 weeks later. To follow tumor-enriched clonotypes, serial peripheral blood was collected from radiation-treated patients at baseline and at 2 weeks and 4 weeks after SBRT. All patients had renal cell carcinoma with clear cell pathology. Genomic DNA for TCR sequencing was prepared using the QIAamp DNA Blood Mini Kit (Qiagen). The analyses included just those samples that passed every quality control check. Following the manufacturer's recommendations, the immunoSEQ kit was used to generate TCR beta libraries from genomic DNA. For library preparation, a first multiplex PCR was performed with proprietary primers, followed by a second PCR in which unique barcodes were added, and bead cleanups were performed after each round. A positive control reaction and a negative control reaction, both provided in the kit, were run with every batch of samples. The final libraries were assessed on an Agilent 4200 TapeStation D1000 ScreenTape, pooled by volume, and quantified by qPCR. Sequencing was performed on an Illumina NextSeq500 with a MidOutput 150-cycle cartridge, and 156 Read1 and 15 Index1 cycles were run with kit custom primers. The pooled library was loaded at 0.75 to 1 pM, and about 19% PhiX control was spiked in. For the original study's pipeline: Vendor-processed data were analyzed in R, with a clonotype defined as all T cells sharing the same CDR3 nucleotide sequence. In the clone abundance analyses, frequencies were normalized to the 10,000 most abundant clones in each sample. Public T cell clones, which averaged fewer than five per sample, were excluded before analysis. Tumor-enriched clonotypes and baseline blood-enriched clonotypes were defined as those with an abundance difference of at least 32-fold between compartments. A beta-binomial differential abundance model was used to identify clonotypes that expanded or contracted between blood time points. Similarity between tumor and blood repertoires was quantified using the Baroni-Urbani and Buser coefficient, and groups were compared with two-tailed Wilcoxon tests in R. TCRdb provides this immuneACCESS table in a form limited to in-frame rearrangements. Some clones are lacking; in checked studies, under half of them reflect an unresolved V gene, and why the rest are absent is not known. Clonal size and the V and J genes are those of that table, whereas D and trimming came from the DNA. The table for this sample lists approximately 63,000 clones; around 80% of them were counted only once. The top ten clones comprise 7.3% of the sample.

From a lookup of the germline V gene (reference sequence), CDR1 and CDR2 are GTSNPN and SVGIG. The CDR3 runs 14 residues from the cysteine to the phenylalanine. The only DNA kept is the CDR3, 42 bases in frame from the first base. V and J lose 2 bases and 5 bases, and a span of 13 bases separates them. Findings and caveats that apply to the study as a whole: The single-armed trial design could not address effects of radiation dose or scheduling on the TCR repertoire. Blood repertoire dynamics were not followed beyond 4 weeks after treatment. Because pretreatment tumor biopsies were not available, the study could not determine whether clonotypes were already present within the tumor at baseline. An increase in top tumor clonotypes in blood was observed from baseline to 2 weeks post-radiation, followed by contraction by 4 weeks, which was taken to suggest transient expansion of tumor-resident clones.

The receptor comes from a man in his fifties or sixties with renal cell carcinoma. Sequenced here: blood, sampled from a patient whose treatment included radiotherapy and nephrectomy. The rearranged segments are TRBV30 and TRBJ2-1; matching of 6 bases hints at TRBD2 as the D gene. CDR3 protein: CAWSRDSANNEQFF. The base sequence is TGTGCCTGGAGTAGGGACTCCGCGAACAATGAGCAGTTCTTC.